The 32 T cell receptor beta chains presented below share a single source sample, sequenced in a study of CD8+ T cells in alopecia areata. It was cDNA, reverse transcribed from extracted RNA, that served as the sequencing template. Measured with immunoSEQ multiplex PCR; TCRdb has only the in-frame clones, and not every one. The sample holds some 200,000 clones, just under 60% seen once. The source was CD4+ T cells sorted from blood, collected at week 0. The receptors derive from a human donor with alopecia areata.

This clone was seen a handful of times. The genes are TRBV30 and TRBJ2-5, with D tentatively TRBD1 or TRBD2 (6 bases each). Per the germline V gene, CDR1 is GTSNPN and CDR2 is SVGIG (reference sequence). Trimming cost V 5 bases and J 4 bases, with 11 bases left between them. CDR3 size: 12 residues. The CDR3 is CAWRLGGETQYF. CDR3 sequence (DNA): TGTGCCTGGCGACTAGGGGGAGAGACCCAGTACTTC.

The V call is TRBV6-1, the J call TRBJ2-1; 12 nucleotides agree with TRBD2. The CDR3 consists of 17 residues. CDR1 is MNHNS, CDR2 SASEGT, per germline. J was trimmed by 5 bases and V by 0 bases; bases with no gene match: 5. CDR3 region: CASSEARLAGVDNEQFF. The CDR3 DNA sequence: TGTGCCAGCAGTGAAGCACGACTAGCGGGGGTGGACAATGAGCAGTTCTTC.

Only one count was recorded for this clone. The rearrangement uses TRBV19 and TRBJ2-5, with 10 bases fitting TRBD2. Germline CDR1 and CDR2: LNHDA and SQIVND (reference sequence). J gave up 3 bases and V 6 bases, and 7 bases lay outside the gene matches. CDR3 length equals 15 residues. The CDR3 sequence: CASSALLAGEETQYF. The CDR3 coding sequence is TGTGCCAGTAGCGCACTTCTAGCGGGGGAAGAGACCCAGTACTTC.

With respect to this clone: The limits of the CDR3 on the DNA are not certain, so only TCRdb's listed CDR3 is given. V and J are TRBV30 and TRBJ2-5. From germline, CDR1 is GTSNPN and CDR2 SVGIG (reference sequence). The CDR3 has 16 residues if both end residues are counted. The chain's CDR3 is CAWSVFLSGQQETQYF.

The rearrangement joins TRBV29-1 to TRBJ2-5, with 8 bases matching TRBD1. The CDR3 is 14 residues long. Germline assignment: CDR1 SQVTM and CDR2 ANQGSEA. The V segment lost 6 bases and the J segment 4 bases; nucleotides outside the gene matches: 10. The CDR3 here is CSVAPQGAGETQYF. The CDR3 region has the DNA TGCAGCGTAGCACCCCAGGGGGCAGGAGAGACCCAGTACTTC. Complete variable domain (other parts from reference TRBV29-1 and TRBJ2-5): SAVISQKPSRDICQRGTSLTIQCQVDSQVTMMFWYRQQPGQSLTLIATANQGSEATYESGFVIDKFPISRPNLTFSTLTVSNMSPEDSSIYLCSVAPQGAGETQYFGPGTRLLVL.

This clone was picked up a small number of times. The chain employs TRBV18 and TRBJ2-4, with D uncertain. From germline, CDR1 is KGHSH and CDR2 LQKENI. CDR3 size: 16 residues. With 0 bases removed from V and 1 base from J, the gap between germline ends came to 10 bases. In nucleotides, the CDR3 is TGTGCCAGCTCACCACCGGTGGGGTCTGCCAAAAACATTCAGTACTTC. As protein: CASSPPVGSAKNIQYF.

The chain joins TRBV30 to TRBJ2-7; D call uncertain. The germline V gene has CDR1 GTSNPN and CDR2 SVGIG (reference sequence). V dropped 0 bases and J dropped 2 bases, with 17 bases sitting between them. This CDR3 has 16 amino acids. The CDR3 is CAWSVLSSRRAYEQYF. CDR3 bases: TGTGCCTGGAGTGTACTATCGAGTCGAAGGGCCTACGAGCAGTACTTC.

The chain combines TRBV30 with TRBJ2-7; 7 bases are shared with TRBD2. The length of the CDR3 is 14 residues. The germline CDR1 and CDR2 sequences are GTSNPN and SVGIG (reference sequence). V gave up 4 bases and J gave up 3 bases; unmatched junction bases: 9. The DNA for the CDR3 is TGTGCCTGGATAGACCGCGGGGGAAGCTACGAGCAGTACTTC. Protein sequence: CAWIDRGGSYEQYF.

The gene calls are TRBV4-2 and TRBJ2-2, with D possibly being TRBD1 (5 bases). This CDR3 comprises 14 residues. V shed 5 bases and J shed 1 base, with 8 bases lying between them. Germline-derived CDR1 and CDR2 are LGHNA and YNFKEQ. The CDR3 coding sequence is TGTGCCAGCAGCACTCAGGGGAACACCGGGGAGCTGTTTTTT. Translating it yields CASSTQGNTGELFF.

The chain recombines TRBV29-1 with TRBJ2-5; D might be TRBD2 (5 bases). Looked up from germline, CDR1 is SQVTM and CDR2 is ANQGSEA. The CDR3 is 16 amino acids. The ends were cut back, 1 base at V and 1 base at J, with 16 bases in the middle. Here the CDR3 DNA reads TGCAGCGTTGAAGGAGGCTTCGGAGGTCCCCAAGAGACCCAGTACTTC. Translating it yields CSVEGGFGGPQETQYF.

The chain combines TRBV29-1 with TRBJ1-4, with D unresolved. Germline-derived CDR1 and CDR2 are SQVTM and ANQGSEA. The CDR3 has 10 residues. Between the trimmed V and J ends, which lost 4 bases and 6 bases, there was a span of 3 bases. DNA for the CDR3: TGCAGCGTTGGAGATGAAAAACTGTTTTTT. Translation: CSVGDEKLFF. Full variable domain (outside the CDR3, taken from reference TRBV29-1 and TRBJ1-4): SAVISQKPSRDICQRGTSLTIQCQVDSQVTMMFWYRQQPGQSLTLIATANQGSEATYESGFVIDKFPISRPNLTFSTLTVSNMSPEDSSIYLCSVGDEKLFFGSGTQLSVL.

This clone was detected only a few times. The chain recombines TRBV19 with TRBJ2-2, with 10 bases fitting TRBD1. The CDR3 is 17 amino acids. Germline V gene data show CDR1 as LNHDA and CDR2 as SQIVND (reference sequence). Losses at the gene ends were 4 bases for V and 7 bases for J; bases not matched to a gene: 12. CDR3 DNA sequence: TGTGCCAGTAGTACCTTGTCGGGACAGGGGTTCGGCGGGGAGCTGTTTTTT. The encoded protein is CASSTLSGQGFGGELFF.

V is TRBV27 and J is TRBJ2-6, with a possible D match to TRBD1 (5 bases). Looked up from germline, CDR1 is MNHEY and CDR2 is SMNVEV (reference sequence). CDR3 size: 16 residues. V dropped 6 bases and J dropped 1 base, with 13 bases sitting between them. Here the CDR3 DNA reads TGTGCCAGCAGGAACACCAGGGTGTCTGGGGCCAACGTCCTGACTTTC. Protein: CASRNTRVSGANVLTF.

The CDR3 here is CASSPGQRPYEQYF. The CDR3, as DNA: TGTGCCAGCAGCCCGGGACAACGACCTTACGAGCAGTACTTC. This chain connects TRBV7-6 to TRBJ2-7; D is possibly TRBD1 (6 bases). This CDR3 contains 14 residues. The germline CDR1 and CDR2 sequences are SGHVS and FNYEAQ. V lost 5 bases to trimming and J lost 4 bases, with 15 bases between them.

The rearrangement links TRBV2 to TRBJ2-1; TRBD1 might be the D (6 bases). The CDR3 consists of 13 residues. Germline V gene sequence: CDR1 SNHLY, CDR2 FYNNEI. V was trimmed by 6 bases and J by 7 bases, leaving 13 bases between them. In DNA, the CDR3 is TGTGCCAGCAGCGTGCTCAGGGGAAATGAGCAGTTCTTC. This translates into CASSVLRGNEQFF.

Here the CDR3 DNA reads TGTGCCTGGAGTATGGTCGTTGGGGCCAACGTCCTGACTTTC. Translated: CAWSMVVGANVLTF. This chain joins TRBV30 and TRBJ2-6; unclear D gene. The CDR3 extends over 14 amino acids. V was trimmed by 2 bases and J by 3 bases, leaving 8 bases between them. The V gene's germline CDR1 is GTSNPN and CDR2 SVGIG (reference sequence). Variable domain in full (rest from reference TRBV30 and TRBJ2-6): SQTIHQWPATLVQPVGSPLSLECTVEGTSNPNLYWYRQAAGRGLQLLFYSVGIGQISSEVPQNLSASRPQDRQFILSSKKLLLSDSGFYLCAWSMVVGANVLTFGAGSRLTVL.

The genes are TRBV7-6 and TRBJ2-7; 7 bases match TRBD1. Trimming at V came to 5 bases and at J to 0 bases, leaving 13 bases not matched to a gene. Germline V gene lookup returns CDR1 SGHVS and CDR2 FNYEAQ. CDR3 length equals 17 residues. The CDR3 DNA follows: TGTGCCAGCAGCCAATACAGTGGAAGGGGGCCCTCCTACGAGCAGTACTTC. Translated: CASSQYSGRGPSYEQYF.

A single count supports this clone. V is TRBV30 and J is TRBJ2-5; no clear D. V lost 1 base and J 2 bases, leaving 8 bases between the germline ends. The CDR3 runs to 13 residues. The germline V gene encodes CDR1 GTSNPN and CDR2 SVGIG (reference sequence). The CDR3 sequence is CAWSAGLQETQYF. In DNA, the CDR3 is TGTGCCTGGAGTGCGGGTCTTCAAGAGACCCAGTACTTC.

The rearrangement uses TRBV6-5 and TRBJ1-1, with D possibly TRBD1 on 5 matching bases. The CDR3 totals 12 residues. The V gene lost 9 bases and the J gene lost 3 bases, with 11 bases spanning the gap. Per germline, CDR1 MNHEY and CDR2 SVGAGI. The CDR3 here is CARGPRDTEAFF. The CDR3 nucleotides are TGTGCCAGGGGGCCTCGGGACACTGAAGCTTTCTTT.

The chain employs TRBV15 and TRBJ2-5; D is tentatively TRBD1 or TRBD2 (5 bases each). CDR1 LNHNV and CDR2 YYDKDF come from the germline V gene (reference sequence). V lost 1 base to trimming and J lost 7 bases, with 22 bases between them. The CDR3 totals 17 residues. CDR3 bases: TGTGCCACCAGCAGAGCGGGCCGGGGACGGAGGTCCGGGACCCAGTACTTC. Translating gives CATSRAGRGRRSGTQYF. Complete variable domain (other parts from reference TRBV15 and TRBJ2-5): DAMVIQNPRYQVTQFGKPVTLSCSQTLNHNVMYWYQQKSSQAPKLLFHYYDKDFNNEADTPDNFQSRRPNTSFCFLDIRSPGLGDTAMYLCATSRAGRGRRSGTQYFGPGTRLLVL.

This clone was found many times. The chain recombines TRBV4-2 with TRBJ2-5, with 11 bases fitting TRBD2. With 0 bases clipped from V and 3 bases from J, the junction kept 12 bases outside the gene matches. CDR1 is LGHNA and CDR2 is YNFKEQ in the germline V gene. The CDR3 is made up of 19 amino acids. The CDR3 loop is CASSQERGTSGGGEETQYF. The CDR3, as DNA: TGTGCCAGCAGCCAAGAGCGAGGTACTAGCGGGGGAGGTGAAGAGACCCAGTACTTC.

This chain's CDR3 is CASSQVPSLGGPQHF. The CDR3 DNA follows: TGCGCCAGCAGCCAAGTTCCGTCCCTCGGGGGACCCCAGCATTTT. J is TRBJ1-5 and V is TRBV4-1, with D perhaps TRBD1 (5 bases). The CDR3 runs to 15 residues. Germline CDR1 is MGHRA and CDR2 is YSYEKL. V was trimmed by 1 base and J by 10 bases, leaving 17 bases between them.

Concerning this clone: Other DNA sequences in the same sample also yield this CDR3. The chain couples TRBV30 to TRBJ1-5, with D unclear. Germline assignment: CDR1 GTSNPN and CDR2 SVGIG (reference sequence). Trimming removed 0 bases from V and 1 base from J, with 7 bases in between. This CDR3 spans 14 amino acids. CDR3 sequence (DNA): TGTGCCTGGAGTGTGGGAGGAAGCAATCAGCCCCAGCATTTT. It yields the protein CAWSVGGSNQPQHF.

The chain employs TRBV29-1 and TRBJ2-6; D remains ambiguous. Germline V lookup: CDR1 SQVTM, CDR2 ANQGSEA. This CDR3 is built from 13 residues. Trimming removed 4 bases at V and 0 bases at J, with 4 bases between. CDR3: CSVGVSGANVLTF. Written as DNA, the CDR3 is TGCAGCGTTGGAGTCTCTGGGGCCAACGTCCTGACTTTC.

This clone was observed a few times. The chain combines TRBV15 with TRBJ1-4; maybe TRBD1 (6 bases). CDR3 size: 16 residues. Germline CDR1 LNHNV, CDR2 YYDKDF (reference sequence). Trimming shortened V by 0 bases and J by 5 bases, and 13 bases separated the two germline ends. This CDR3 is CATSRDGGRGNEKLFF. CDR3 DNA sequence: TGTGCCACCAGCAGAGATGGGGGCAGGGGAAATGAAAAACTGTTTTTT.

The CDR3 loop reads CASSEGGEQYF. The CDR3, as DNA: TGTGCCAGCAGTGAAGGAGGCGAGCAGTACTTC. The V call is TRBV28, the J call TRBJ2-7, with a possible D match to TRBD2 (5 bases). Germline CDR1 reads MDHEN; CDR2 reads SYDVKM. The CDR3 consists of 11 residues. V lost 5 bases and J lost 6, with 8 bases in between.

CDR3 amino acids: CATSRDKGLGGSPLHF. The CDR3 DNA is TGTGCCACCAGCAGAGATAAAGGGTTAGGCGGTTCACCCCTCCACTTT. This chain joins TRBV15 and TRBJ1-6, with D hard to call. There are 16 residues in the CDR3. The germline V gene encodes CDR1 LNHNV and CDR2 YYDKDF (reference sequence). V was pared by 0 bases and J by 9 bases, with 15 bases between.

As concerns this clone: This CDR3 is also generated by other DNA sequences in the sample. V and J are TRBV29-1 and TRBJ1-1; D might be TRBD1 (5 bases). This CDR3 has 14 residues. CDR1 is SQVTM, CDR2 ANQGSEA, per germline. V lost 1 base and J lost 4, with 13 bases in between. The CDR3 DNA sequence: TGCAGCGTTGAAGTTAGGGGAAGGGGCACTGAAGCTTTCTTT. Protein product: CSVEVRGRGTEAFF.

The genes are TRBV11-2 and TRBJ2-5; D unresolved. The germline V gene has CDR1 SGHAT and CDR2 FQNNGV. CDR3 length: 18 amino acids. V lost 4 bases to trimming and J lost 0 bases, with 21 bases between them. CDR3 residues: CASSSLNGVSRNQETQYF. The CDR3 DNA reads TGTGCCAGCAGCTCCCTAAATGGGGTCAGCCGTAACCAAGAGACCCAGTACTTC.

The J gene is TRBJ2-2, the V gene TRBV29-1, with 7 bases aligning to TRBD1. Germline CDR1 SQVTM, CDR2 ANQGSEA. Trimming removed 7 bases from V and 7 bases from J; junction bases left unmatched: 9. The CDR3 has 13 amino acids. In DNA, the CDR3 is TGCAGCGCCAACAGGGGCGAGGGCGGGGAGCTGTTTTTT. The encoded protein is CSANRGEGGELFF.

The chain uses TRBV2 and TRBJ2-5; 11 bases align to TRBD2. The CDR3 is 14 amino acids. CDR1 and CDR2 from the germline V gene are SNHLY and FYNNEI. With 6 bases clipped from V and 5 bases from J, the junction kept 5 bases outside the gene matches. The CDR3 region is CASRASGGKETQYF. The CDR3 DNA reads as TGTGCCAGCAGGGCTAGCGGGGGGAAGGAGACCCAGTACTTC.

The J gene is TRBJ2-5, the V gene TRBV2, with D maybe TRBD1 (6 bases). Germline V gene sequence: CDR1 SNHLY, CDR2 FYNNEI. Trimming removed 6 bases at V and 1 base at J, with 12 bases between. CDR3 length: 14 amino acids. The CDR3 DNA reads TGTGCCAGCAGCGCCCGGGACATCCAAGAGACCCAGTACTTC. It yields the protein CASSARDIQETQYF.